The 5 T cell receptor beta chains listed next were all sequenced from one sample in a study of blood T cell repertoires in COVID-19. The repertoire was sequenced with immunoSEQ multiplex PCR; TCRdb's copy has only in-frame clones and lacks some. Of almost 250,000 clones listed, about 89% are singletons. The sequencing input was PBMCs or T cells enriched from blood (not recorded which). The receptors originated from a woman between 25 and 40 years old who had recovered from COVID-19.

To note about this clone: One junction end does not reproduce the germline sequence, and a read error may be involved. The chain joins TRBV13 to TRBJ1-2; D uncertain. This CDR3 spans 14 amino acids. The germline V gene encodes CDR1 PRHDT and CDR2 FYEKMQ (reference sequence). CDR3 residues: CASSIGRLSYGYTF. The CDR3 nucleotides read TGTGCCAGCAGCATAGGCAGGCTGAGCTATGGCTACACCTTC.

This clone came up many times. J is TRBJ1-5 and V is TRBV4-2, with 8 bases lining up with TRBD1. The V and J ends lost 0 bases and 4 bases, in that order; junction bases with no gene match: 5. The CDR3 length is 16 residues. Germline lookup yields CDR1 LGHNA and CDR2 YNFKEQ. The CDR3, as DNA: TGTGCCAGCAGCCAAGAGACAGGGGTATTGAATCAGCCCCAGCATTTT. Encoded protein: CASSQETGVLNQPQHF.

J is TRBJ2-2 and V is TRBV4-3; maybe TRBD2 (6 bases). V lost 0 bases and J 10 bases, leaving 24 bases between the germline ends. The CDR3 has 18 residues. Germline V gene lookup returns CDR1 LGHNA and CDR2 YSLEER. CDR3 region: CASSQETFGSGTSPELFF. The CDR3 nucleotides are TGCGCCAGCAGCCAAGAAACCTTCGGGAGCGGAACGTCCCCGGAGCTGTTTTTT.

The chain recombines TRBV11-2 with TRBJ2-2, with 14 positions matching TRBD2. The length of the CDR3 is 16 residues. V trimming: 4 bases; J trimming: 9 bases; junction bases outside the gene matches: 7. Per germline, CDR1 SGHAT and CDR2 FQNNGV. The CDR3: CASSSGLAGAGRELFF. Here the CDR3 DNA reads TGTGCCAGCAGCTCGGGACTAGCGGGAGCCGGGCGGGAGCTGTTTTTT.

The rearrangement uses TRBV19 and TRBJ2-5; TRBD2 might be the D (6 bases). Per the germline V gene, CDR1 is LNHDA and CDR2 is SQIVND (reference sequence). Trimming left V 1 base short and J 4 bases short, with 10 bases between. CDR3 size: 14 residues. CDR3 DNA: TGTGCCAGTAGTATAGGGAATAGCGGAGAGACCCAGTACTTC. This encodes CASSIGNSGETQYF.